These 11 T cell receptor beta chains came from one sample sequenced in a study of regulatory T cells in long-lasting Graves disease. Time point specified: persistent/refractory GD, antithyroid drugs over 5 years with positive TRAb. Researchers made the TCR library from RNA that was extracted from PBMCs. In building TCR beta libraries, iRepertoire HTBI primers were used together with Arm-PCR of CDR3 regions. TCRdb used MiXCR to reprocess the multiplex PCR reads, holding one entry per CDR3 protein. The table lists 600,000 to 850,000 distinct CDR3 sequences, 30% of them singletons. The material sequenced was peripheral blood mononuclear cells (PBMCs), taken when the disease was refractory, from a patient treated with antithyroid drugs. Receptors originate from a female donor with Graves disease.

The rearrangement uses TRBV28 and TRBJ1-2; D call uncertain. Trimming removed 6 bases at V and 8 bases at J, with 19 bases between. The germline gives CDR1 MDHEN, CDR2 SYDVKM. The CDR3 extends over 14 amino acids. This CDR3 is CASRILGGSSGYTF. CDR3 coding DNA: TGTGCCAGCAGGATTTTGGGCGGCTCAAGCGGCTACACCTTC.

The chain recombines TRBV9 with TRBJ1-1; the D is unclear. The CDR3 consists of 14 residues. V was trimmed by 0 bases and J by 4 bases, leaving 10 bases between them. The germline V gene encodes CDR1 SGDLS and CDR2 YYNGEE. This CDR3 reads CASSVGIGGTEAFF. CDR3 DNA sequence: TGTGCCAGCAGCGTAGGAATCGGAGGCACTGAAGCTTTCTTT. Supplemented by reference TRBV9 and TRBJ1-1, the full variable domain reads DSGVTQTPKHLITATGQRVTLRCSPRSGDLSVYWYQQSLDQGLQFLIQYYNGEERAKGNILERFSAQQFPDLHSELNLSSLELGDSALYFCASSVGIGGTEAFFGQGTRLTVV.

The chain couples TRBV5-1 to TRBJ2-1; 14 bases are shared with TRBD2. The CDR3 length is 16 residues. Germline CDR1 is SGHRS and CDR2 is YFSETQ. Losses at the gene ends were 3 bases for V and 5 bases for J; bases not matched to a gene: 4. The CDR3 is CASSSGLAGAHNEQFF. The CDR3 coding sequence is TGCGCCAGCAGCTCGGGACTAGCGGGAGCGCACAATGAGCAGTTCTTC.

This clonotype showed up just a few times. The chain employs TRBV20-1 and TRBJ1-1; TRBD1 matches 7 bases. CDR3 length: 19 residues. Germline V gives CDR1 DFQATT, CDR2 SNEGSKA (reference sequence). V lost 0 bases, J lost 0 bases, and 16 bases stayed unmatched. The CDR3 DNA is TGCAGTGCTAGAGATACCCGAAGGGTTGGGCAGGGGGTGAACACTGAAGCTTTCTTT. The encoded protein is CSARDTRRVGQGVNTEAFF.

This clonotype showed up just a few times. The rearrangement links TRBV28 to TRBJ1-2; D remains unclear. Germline V lookup: CDR1 MDHEN, CDR2 SYDVKM. The CDR3 is made up of 15 amino acids. V lost 5 bases, J lost 4 bases, and 17 bases lay in between. The CDR3 region has the DNA TGTGCCAGCAGTCTCCCGCGGGCCATGGGCTATGGCTACACCTTC. This encodes CASSLPRAMGYGYTF.

This clonotype was seen at least ten times. The chain combines TRBV12-3 or TRBV12-4 with TRBJ2-7; D uncertain. The CDR3 covers 12 residues. V gave up 5 bases and J gave up 4 bases, with 9 bases separating them. CDR3 DNA sequence: TGTGCCAGCAGTATGACCCGATACGAGCAGTACTTC. Translated: CASSMTRYEQYF.

The chain has TRBV6-1 and TRBJ1-1; a weak D match, TRBD1 (6 bases). The V end lost 2 bases, the J end lost 3 bases, and 13 bases lay between the germline ends. Germline V CDR1 and CDR2: MNHNS, SASEGT. CDR3 length: 15 amino acids. This CDR3 is CASSELTQGHTEAFF. DNA of the CDR3: TGTGCCAGCAGTGAATTGACGCAGGGGCACACTGAAGCTTTCTTT.

V gene TRBV6-1 combines with J gene TRBJ2-7; 9 bases line up with TRBD1. Germline V gives CDR1 MNHNS, CDR2 SASEGT. V was pared by 5 bases and J by 0 bases, with 8 bases of the junction left unmatched. The CDR3 runs 16 residues. CDR3 region: CASSLTDRGSSYEQYF. In DNA form, the CDR3 reads TGTGCCAGCAGTCTCACCGACAGGGGGAGCTCCTACGAGCAGTACTTC.

This chain uses TRBV10-3 with TRBJ1-2, with D maybe TRBD1 (6 bases). Germline V lookup: CDR1 ENHRY, CDR2 SYGVKD. The ends were cut back, 7 bases at V and 5 bases at J, with 14 bases in the middle. The CDR3 covers 13 residues. The CDR3 sequence is CAIKDSEMYGYTF. In DNA, the CDR3 is TGTGCCATCAAGGACAGTGAGATGTATGGCTACACCTTC.

About this clonotype: A much larger clone differs by one base, so this may be a read error. The J gene is TRBJ1-2, the V gene TRBV2; possible D gene TRBD1, 5 bases. This CDR3 comprises 14 residues. Germline lookup yields CDR1 SNHLY and CDR2 FYNNEI. CDR3 protein: CASSPRRDGYGCTF. The CDR3 DNA reads TGTGCCAGCAGCCCCAGGCGGGACGGCTATGGCTGCACCTTC. Based on the CDR3 plus reference TRBV2 and TRBJ1-2, the full variable domain is EPEVTQTPSHQVTQMGQEVILRCVPISNHLYFYWYRQILGQKVEFLVSFYNNEISEKSEIFDDQFSVERPDGSNFTLKIRSTKLEDSAMYFCASSPRRDGYGCTFGSGTRLTVV.

The chain combines TRBV18 with TRBJ2-5, with no clear D. CDR3 length equals 16 residues. Trimming pared 4 bases from V and 2 bases from J, leaving 17 bases between. Germline-derived CDR1 and CDR2 are KGHSH and LQKENI. CDR3 DNA: TGTGCCAGCTCACTCCTCGGAAAGGGTGGGCAAGAGACCCAGTACTTC. Translated: CASSLLGKGGQETQYF.